This T cell receptor (beta chain) was profiled in a study of CD8 T cells in ankylosing spondylitis. One entry per CDR3 protein, called by TCRdb with MiXCR from the 5' RACE reads. This repertoire shows 250,000 to 350,000 distinct CDR3 sequences, around 20% found once; its top ten account for roughly 7.3%. The CDR3 runs 15 residues. V was pared by 1 base and J by 3 bases, with 7 bases of the junction left unmatched. In germline, CDR1 is DFQATT, CDR2 SNEGSKA (reference sequence). This TCR was recovered from a male donor with ankylosing spondylitis or in good health (not recorded which). The sample taken for sequencing was blood, either unsorted or a sorted T cell fraction (not recorded which). The V gene is TRBV20-1, the J gene TRBJ2-7, with TRBD1 matching 9 bases. The CDR3: CSARGRTGDFYEQYV. In DNA, the CDR3 is TGCAGTGCTAGAGGCCGGACAGGGGACTTCTACGAGCAGTACGTC.